The sequence of this T cell receptor beta chain was determined in a study of type 1 and type 2 diabetes patients. PCR was run on genomic DNA. The TCR beta CDR3 region was amplified using 30 forward and 13 reverse primers. TCRdb re-derived calls from the multiplex PCR reads in MiXCR, one entry per CDR3 protein. The repertoire consists of around 300,000 distinct CDR3 sequences, with roughly 48% occurring once and the leading ten covering roughly 15%. The V end was cut by 7 bases, the J end by 1 base, with 16 bases between. This CDR3 region has 15 residues. Germline V lookup: CDR1 SGHVS, CDR2 FQNEAQ. This sequence was found in a man aged 18-30 years with type 2 diabetes. The chain joins TRBV7-8 to TRBJ1-1; D uncertain. The sample was peripheral blood mononuclear cells (PBMCs). CDR3 nucleotide sequence: TGTGCCAGCAAGTTGACCCGCGGTCGGAACACTGAAGCTTTCTTT. Translated, it gives CASKLTRGRNTEAFF.